This TCR beta chain was sequenced for a study of T cell responses to AZD1222 COVID-19 vaccine. Points on this clone: As yet, its antigen is unknown.

Study findings and constraints: Spike-specific TCR breadth rose after two AZD1222 doses, and depth rose as well. With dominance at 160-218 and 743-854, vaccine-associated CD4 TCRs spanned spike. Recipients of AZD1222 seropositive at baseline numbered only 5 or 6. Clonal diversity may have been underestimated, and the donors were mostly white British, with more females than males.

Method: immunoSEQ multiplex PCR; TCRdb's copy keeps in-frame clones and lacks some. The sample yields roughly 100,000 clones, 85% to 90% seen once. The sequencing used peripheral blood, collected on day 0 of AZD1222 vaccination. The sequence was collected from an adult in good health.

The CDR3 bases are TGTGCCAGCAGTCCCGGGCGGGCAGGGGATGGCTACACCTTC. Translated, it gives CASSPGRAGDGYTF. The chain uses TRBV27 and TRBJ1-2; tentatively, D is TRBD1 (6 bases). The CDR3 runs 14 residues. Germline assignment: CDR1 MNHEY and CDR2 SMNVEV (reference sequence). V lost 5 bases to trimming and J lost 6 bases, with 16 bases between them.